This TCR beta chain was captured by sequencing in a study of post-analysis software for immune sequencing data. Study summary: Both relapsing-remitting and secondary progressive multiple sclerosis featured among the disease courses, as did progressive-relapsing multiple sclerosis. Findings of the study overall: In patients, about 5 TRBV segments were more frequent than in controls, with TRBV5-6, TRBV5-1 and TRBV20-1 among them. The authors found that F measure strongly co-clustered same-batch samples. Relative to controls, patients with multiple sclerosis showed significantly lower normalized Chao1 diversity.

Trimming shortened V by 6 bases and J by 5 bases, and 25 bases separated the two germline ends. This CDR3 is 17 amino acids long. Germline V lookup: CDR1 SQVTM, CDR2 ANQGSEA. Carried by the TCR beta cDNA libraries were unique molecular identifiers. The T cell input of roughly 0.9 to 11 million gave approximately 460,000 cDNA molecules. One entry per CDR3 protein, called by TCRdb with MiXCR from the PCR reads. The sample lists under 200,000 distinct CDR3 sequences, approximately 28% occurring once. On this clonotype: The antigen is unknown.

Sequencing was done on a sample of blood. The receptor was isolated from a girl aged 2-17 years with multiple sclerosis. V usage is TRBV29-1 and J usage is TRBJ2-2; a weak D match, TRBD1 (5 bases). CDR3 bases: TGCAGCGTCCTAACCCCCATGGGCCTGGCAGGGACCGGGGAGCTGTTTTTT. Translated: CSVLTPMGLAGTGELFF.